Presented here are 20 T cell receptor beta chains from one specimen sequenced in a study of cytomegalovirus exposure and HLA in healthy donors. The PCR used 60 Vbeta and 13 Jbeta primers. Some clones are missing from TCRdb's copy, which holds only in-frame ones; the method was immunoSEQ multiplex PCR. The profile covers 110,000 or so clones, with around 77% appearing a single time and about 16% taken by the ten largest. Sequenced input: PBMCs. The receptors shown here come from a man in his fifties in good health and CMV-seropositive.

The V call is TRBV27, the J call TRBJ1-6; D gene ambiguous. The CDR3 contains 16 residues. The germline V and J ends were trimmed by 5 bases and 7 bases, with 18 bases remaining between them. CDR1 MNHEY and CDR2 SMNVEV come from the germline V gene (reference sequence). Here the CDR3 DNA reads TGTGCCAGCAGTCCATTCCTAAGTTCCTCCAATTCACCCCTCCACTTT. Its translation: CASSPFLSSSNSPLHF.

This chain joins TRBV29-1 and TRBJ1-5; the D gene is possibly TRBD1 (5 bases). The CDR3 runs 12 residues. CDR1 and CDR2 (germline): SQVTM, ANQGSEA. The V end was cut by 4 bases, the J end by 4 bases, with 8 bases between. CDR3 DNA: TGCAGCGTTGCGGGGGGGAATCAGCCCCAGCATTTT. This codes for CSVAGGNQPQHF.

J is TRBJ2-5 and V is TRBV19; 9 bases are a match to TRBD1. The DNA end lines up better with TRBJ2-7; the J call may be wrong. The CDR3 has 14 residues. Germline lookup yields CDR1 LNHDA and CDR2 SQIVND (reference sequence). Here the CDR3 DNA reads TGTGCCAGCGCCCGGACAGGGGATAAATACGAGCAGTACTTC. Amino acid sequence: CASARTGDKYEQYF.

The CDR3, as DNA: TGCGCCAGAGAGAGTGGAGGGGCGCGGGAGACCCAGTACTTC. Its translation: CARESGGARETQYF. The V and J genes are TRBV10-1 and TRBJ2-5, with D possibly matching TRBD2 (6 bases). The germline gives CDR1 WNHNN, CDR2 SYGVQD (reference sequence). There are 14 residues in the CDR3. The germline V and J ends were trimmed by 9 bases and 5 bases, with 19 bases remaining between them.

V is TRBV4-2 and J is TRBJ1-5, with D unresolved. V lost 0 bases and J lost 0, with 6 bases in between. From germline, CDR1 is LGHNA and CDR2 YNFKEQ. This CDR3 contains 15 residues. The CDR3: CASSQDTNSNQPQHF. The CDR3 nucleotides are TGTGCCAGCAGCCAAGACACAAATAGCAATCAGCCCCAGCATTTT.

The gene calls are TRBV19 and TRBJ1-5; possibly TRBD1 for D (5 bases). The germline V and J ends were trimmed by 5 bases and 0 bases, with 8 bases remaining between them. The CDR3 contains 14 residues. Germline values: CDR1 LNHDA, CDR2 SQIVND (reference sequence). CDR3 loop: CASSRGVSNQPQHF. The DNA for the CDR3 is TGTGCCAGTAGTCGGGGGGTTAGCAATCAGCCCCAGCATTTT.

The CDR3 spells CASSVAPNTDTQYF. CDR3 bases: TGTGCCAGCAGCGTAGCCCCTAACACAGATACGCAGTATTTT. This chain uses TRBV9 with TRBJ2-3; no firm D call. Germline CDR1 reads SGDLS; CDR2 reads YYNGEE. The CDR3 covers 14 residues. The V end was cut by 0 bases, the J end by 2 bases, with 7 bases between.

The rearrangement joins TRBV5-1 to TRBJ1-1; D ambiguous. The CDR3 spans 16 residues. Germline CDR1 reads SGHRS; CDR2 reads YFSETQ. The V and J ends lost 4 bases and 11 bases respectively, with 27 bases between them. The CDR3 protein is CASSLVEALAGAGAFF. The CDR3, as DNA: TGCGCCAGCAGCCTGGTAGAGGCGTTGGCCGGCGCGGGGGCTTTCTTT. Full variable domain (rest looked up from reference TRBV5-1 and TRBJ1-1): KAGVTQTPRYLIKTRGQQVTLSCSPISGHRSVSWYQQTPGQGLQFLFEYFSETQRNKGNFPGRFSGRQFSNSRSEMNVSTLELGDSALYLCASSLVEALAGAGAFFGQGTRLTVV.

The CDR3 nucleotides read TGTGCCAGCAGTTTAGACAGGGGAGATTCTGAAGCTTTCTTT. Translated, it gives CASSLDRGDSEAFF. V is TRBV27 and J is TRBJ1-1; 8 positions agree with TRBD1. With V trimmed by 2 bases and J by 6 bases, 5 bases remained unmatched. The length of the CDR3 is 14 residues. Germline V gene lookup returns CDR1 MNHEY and CDR2 SMNVEV (reference sequence).

This sequence joins TRBV5-4 and TRBJ2-1, with 10 bases identical to TRBD1. Trimming removed 0 bases from V and 7 bases from J; junction bases left unmatched: 10. CDR1 and CDR2 (germline): SGHNT, YYREEE (reference sequence). The CDR3 is 17 amino acids. CDR3 DNA: TGTGCCAGCAGCTTGGATGCGGGACAGGGGATGAGGAATGAGCAGTTCTTC. As protein: CASSLDAGQGMRNEQFF. Drawing the rest from reference TRBV5-4 and TRBJ2-1, the complete variable domain is ETGVTQSPTHLIKTRGQQVTLRCSSQSGHNTVSWYQQALGQGPQFIFQYYREEENGRGNFPPRFSGLQFPNYSSELNVNALELDDSALYLCASSLDAGQGMRNEQFFGPGTRLTVL.

Only one count was recorded for this clone. The chain joins TRBV11-1 to TRBJ2-1; perhaps TRBD2 as D (5 bases). CDR1 is SGHAT, CDR2 FQDESV, per germline (reference sequence). The CDR3 totals 15 residues. Trimming pared 5 bases from V and 0 bases from J, leaving 11 bases between. CDR3 region: CASSLSESSYNEQFF. CDR3 bases: TGTGCCAGCAGCCTTAGCGAGAGCTCCTACAATGAGCAGTTCTTC.

The chain couples TRBV5-6 to TRBJ2-3; 9 bases match TRBD1. Germline CDR1 reads SGHDT; CDR2 reads YYEEEE. This CDR3 spans 15 amino acids. V gave up 0 bases and J gave up 2 bases; unmatched junction bases: 1. The CDR3 DNA is TGTGCCAGCAGCTTGGTACAGGGGGCCACAGATACGCAGTATTTT. Its translation: CASSLVQGATDTQYF. The variable domain in full, with the rest retrieved from reference TRBV5-6 and TRBJ2-3, is DAGVTQSPTHLIKTRGQQVTLRCSPKSGHDTVSWYQQALGQGPQFIFQYYEEEERQRGNFPDRFSGHQFPNYSSELNVNALLLGDSALYLCASSLVQGATDTQYFGPGTRLTVL.

The rearrangement joins TRBV28 to TRBJ2-1; D gene ambiguous. V lost 2 bases and J lost 7, with 6 bases in between. The CDR3 totals 12 residues. Germline CDR1 MDHEN, CDR2 SYDVKM. The CDR3 bases are TGTGCCAGCAGTTTACGTCGGAATGAGCAGTTCTTC. Translating it yields CASSLRRNEQFF.

This clone came up a few times. The V gene is TRBV5-1, the J gene TRBJ2-7, with 11 positions matching TRBD2. After removal of 0 bases from V and 3 bases from J, the junction contained 5 bases not matched to a gene. CDR1 SGHRS and CDR2 YFSETQ come from the germline V gene. There are 16 residues in the CDR3. The CDR3 loop reads CASSLVGGTSGYEQYF. Here the CDR3 DNA reads TGCGCCAGCAGCTTGGTTGGGGGGACTAGCGGCTACGAGCAGTACTTC.

The V and J genes are TRBV4-1 and TRBJ1-5, with D tentatively TRBD1 (6 bases). The CDR3 is 15 amino acids. The V end lost 1 base, the J end lost 5 bases, and 12 bases lay between the germline ends. Germline V gene sequence: CDR1 MGHRA, CDR2 YSYEKL. The CDR3 region has the DNA TGCGCCAGCAGCCAAGGTTTAGCAGGGGATCAGCCCCAGCATTTT. Protein product: CASSQGLAGDQPQHF.

The CDR3 reads CASSGTGGNQPQHF. In DNA, the CDR3 is TGTGCCAGCAGCGGGACAGGGGGAAATCAGCCCCAGCATTTT. The chain carries TRBV25-1 and TRBJ1-5, with 11 bases lining up with TRBD1. Germline values: CDR1 MGHDK, CDR2 SYGVNS. The CDR3 sequence is 14 residues long. The ends lost 6 bases at V and 4 bases at J; junction bases unmatched: 2.

The rearrangement joins TRBV18 to TRBJ1-1; no definite D call. Germline V lookup: CDR1 KGHSH, CDR2 LQKENI. This CDR3 has 14 amino acids. Trimming left V 2 bases short and J 3 bases short, with 10 bases between. CDR3 nucleotide sequence: TGTGCCAGCTCACCAGGCGGGGAGGACACTGAAGCTTTCTTT. It codes for CASSPGGEDTEAFF. Filled out from reference TRBV18 and TRBJ1-1, the complete variable domain reads NAGVMQNPRHLVRRRGQEARLRCSPMKGHSHVYWYRQLPEEGLKFMVYLQKENIIDESGMPKERFSAEFPKEGPSILRIQQVVRGDSAAYFCASSPGGEDTEAFFGQGTRLTVV.

CDR3 residues: CASSTLAGMRTDTQYF. The CDR3 DNA follows: TGTGCCAGCAGCACACTAGCGGGAATGAGGACAGATACGCAGTATTTT. The chain is built from TRBV5-6 and TRBJ2-3; 10 positions agree with TRBD2. From germline, CDR1 is SGHDT and CDR2 YYEEEE. The CDR3 runs 16 residues. Losses at the gene ends were 4 bases for V and 3 bases for J; bases not matched to a gene: 8.

This clone appeared a few times. The genes are TRBV5-4 and TRBJ1-2; D gene uncertain. CDR3 length equals 13 residues. V gave up 2 bases and J gave up 2 bases, with 7 bases separating them. Germline CDR1 and CDR2: SGHNT and YYREEE (reference sequence). CDR3 sequence: CASSFRSNYGYTF. Here the CDR3 DNA reads TGTGCCAGCAGCTTCCGTTCCAACTATGGCTACACCTTC.

The chain carries TRBV27 and TRBJ1-1; D gene unclear. V lost 3 bases, J lost 6 bases, and 11 bases lay in between. This CDR3 comprises 13 residues. The germline gives CDR1 MNHEY, CDR2 SMNVEV (reference sequence). The CDR3 region has the DNA TGTGCCAGCAGTTTTCTCGGGGAGGCTGAAGCTTTCTTT. Amino acid sequence: CASSFLGEAEAFF.